The 15 T cell receptor beta chains below all came from one sample that was sequenced in a study of B cell selection in AIRE deficiency. Sorted regulatory T cells were CD4-positive, CD25-high and CD127-low or negative. The method was immunoSEQ multiplex PCR; TCRdb's version includes in-frame clones alone and lacks a portion of them. The sample records fewer than 25,000 clones, roughly 91% being singletons. Sequencing used CD4+CD25+ Tregs sorted from PBMCs. These receptors came from a human donor in good health.

This chain uses TRBV10-2 with TRBJ1-1, with TRBD1 matching 7 bases. From germline, CDR1 is WSHSY and CDR2 SAAADI. The CDR3 is made up of 11 amino acids. Germline trimming cut 9 bases from V and 3 bases from J; bases unmatched to any gene: 1. The CDR3 DNA reads TGCGCCAGTGGACAGGACACTGAAGCTTTCTTT. Its translation: CASGQDTEAFF.

This chain joins TRBV10-3 and TRBJ2-5, with D possibly TRBD2 on 7 matching bases. Germline V gene lookup returns CDR1 ENHRY and CDR2 SYGVKD. The CDR3 is 13 residues long. V lost 5 bases to trimming and J lost 5 bases, with 12 bases between them. The CDR3 sequence: CAISKGGVETQYF. CDR3 DNA sequence: TGTGCCATCAGTAAGGGGGGGGTTGAGACCCAGTACTTC.

V gene TRBV6-6 combines with J gene TRBJ2-1, with D possibly called TRBD1 or TRBD2 (5 bases each). Germline CDR1 is MNHNY and CDR2 is SVGAGI (reference sequence). V dropped 6 bases and J dropped 4 bases, with 16 bases sitting between them. The CDR3 has 15 residues. The CDR3 DNA reads as TGTGCCAGCAGGGCGGGTAGAGGGGATTACAATGAGCAGTTCTTC. Translating it yields CASRAGRGDYNEQFF.

This sequence joins TRBV5-6 and TRBJ1-5; D is unclear. Germline assignment: CDR1 SGHDT and CDR2 YYEEEE. The CDR3 length is 14 residues. V was shortened by 0 bases and J by 6 bases, with 10 bases between the two germline ends. CDR3 protein: CASSLATRPQPQHF. CDR3 sequence (DNA): TGTGCCAGCAGCTTGGCGACCCGGCCTCAGCCCCAGCATTTT. The full variable domain, rest sourced from reference TRBV5-6 and TRBJ1-5, is DAGVTQSPTHLIKTRGQQVTLRCSPKSGHDTVSWYQQALGQGPQFIFQYYEEEERQRGNFPDRFSGHQFPNYSSELNVNALLLGDSALYLCASSLATRPQPQHFGDGTRLSIL.

This clone was picked up one time. The chain joins TRBV13 to TRBJ2-5; no firm D call. This CDR3 spans 15 amino acids. V gave up 1 base and J gave up 2 bases, with 11 bases separating them. From germline, CDR1 is PRHDT and CDR2 FYEKMQ (reference sequence). The CDR3 sequence: CASSLARTHQETQYF. The CDR3 nucleotides read TGTGCCAGCAGCTTAGCTAGGACGCATCAAGAGACCCAGTACTTC.

This chain uses TRBV29-1 with TRBJ2-3; possible D gene TRBD1, 6 bases. Germline lookup yields CDR1 SQVTM and CDR2 ANQGSEA. The ends were cut back, 5 bases at V and 8 bases at J, with 17 bases in the middle. The CDR3 length is 13 residues. CDR3 nucleotide sequence: TGCAGCGTTAGTGGGGGCGGTTGGAGTACGCAGTATTTT. Its translation is CSVSGGGWSTQYF.

The V call is TRBV9, the J call TRBJ1-3; 7 bases match TRBD1. The V gene end was trimmed by 4 bases and the J gene end by 0 bases; junction bases not matched to a gene: 7. The CDR3 consists of 16 residues. From germline, CDR1 is SGDLS and CDR2 YYNGEE. The chain's CDR3 is CASSSATGSSGNTIYF. CDR3 coding DNA: TGTGCCAGCAGCTCCGCGACAGGGTCCTCTGGAAACACCATATATTTT.

This sequence joins TRBV13 and TRBJ2-3; 10 positions match TRBD2. The CDR3 totals 17 residues. Trimming removed 2 bases from V and 4 bases from J; junction bases left unmatched: 9. Germline V gene lookup returns CDR1 PRHDT and CDR2 FYEKMQ (reference sequence). The CDR3 bases are TGTGCCAGCAGCTTATCGTTTTCTAGCGGGAGCGCAGATACGCAGTATTTT. Encoded protein: CASSLSFSSGSADTQYF.

This clone was recorded once. For the CDR3, the DNA is TGTGCCAGCTCACCACCGACTAGCGGGAGCTCCGGGGAGCTGTTTTTT. The encoded protein is CASSPPTSGSSGELFF. This chain uses TRBV18 with TRBJ2-2, with 12 bases that match TRBD2. Germline assignment: CDR1 KGHSH and CDR2 LQKENI. With V trimmed by 0 bases and J by 6 bases, 2 bases remained unmatched. The CDR3 consists of 16 residues. Full variable domain (outside the CDR3, taken from reference TRBV18 and TRBJ2-2): NAGVMQNPRHLVRRRGQEARLRCSPMKGHSHVYWYRQLPEEGLKFMVYLQKENIIDESGMPKERFSAEFPKEGPSILRIQQVVRGDSAAYFCASSPPTSGSSGELFFGEGSRLTVL.

This chain connects TRBV10-3 to TRBJ2-5; 10 positions match TRBD1. The V gene's germline CDR1 is ENHRY and CDR2 SYGVKD. V lost 4 bases to trimming and J lost 5 bases; unmatched junction nucleotides: 7. This CDR3 spans 15 amino acids. Written as DNA, the CDR3 is TGTGCCATCAGTGTTGCTAGGACAGGGGGGGAGACCCAGTACTTC. It translates to CAISVARTGGETQYF.

The V gene is TRBV5-1, the J gene TRBJ2-1, with a weak D call TRBD1 (6 bases). Germline V gene data show CDR1 as SGHRS and CDR2 as YFSETQ. The CDR3 runs 15 residues. Deletions cut 4 bases from V and 8 bases from J, with 19 bases between. The CDR3 loop is CASSAPGTPSDEQFF. The CDR3 DNA sequence: TGCGCCAGCAGCGCCCCCGGGACACCGTCCGATGAGCAGTTCTTC.

This clone appeared a single time. The chain couples TRBV7-3 to TRBJ1-5, with TRBD1 matching over 12 bases. V lost 5 bases, J lost 2 bases, and 7 bases stayed unmatched. Germline loops: CDR1 SGHTA, CDR2 FQGTGA. The CDR3 has 17 amino acids. The CDR3 DNA follows: TGTGCCAGCAGCGTCCACGGGACAGGGGGCGGCAATCAGCCCCAGCATTTT. It is translated as CASSVHGTGGGNQPQHF.

This chain joins TRBV7-9 and TRBJ2-7; 7 bases agree with TRBD2. The germline V gene has CDR1 SEHNR and CDR2 FQNEAQ (reference sequence). This CDR3 is 13 amino acids long. The V segment lost 1 base and the J segment 3 bases; nucleotides outside the gene matches: 0. CDR3 coding DNA: TGTGCCAGCAGCTTAGGCGGGGGCTACGAGCAGTACTTC. This codes for CASSLGGGYEQYF. Together with reference TRBV7-9 and TRBJ2-7, the CDR3 gives the full variable domain: DTGVSQNPRHKITKRGQNVTFRCDPISEHNRLYWYRQTLGQGPEFLTYFQNEAQLEKSRLLSDRFSAERPKGSFSTLEIQRTEQGDSAMYLCASSLGGGYEQYFGPGTRLTVT.

With regard to this clone: The DNA is left out, because the CDR3 cannot be placed on it with certainty; the CDR3 is given as TCRdb lists it. J is TRBJ1-3 and V is TRBV4-1; TRBD1, as called in the table, went unchecked against the DNA. The CDR3 sequence runs 15 residues, both termini included. CDR1 is MGHRA and CDR2 is YSYEKL in the germline V gene. The CDR3 loop reads CASSQAGALETPYIF.

V gene TRBV27 combines with J gene TRBJ1-1, with D unclear. In germline, CDR1 is MNHEY, CDR2 SMNVEV (reference sequence). Trimming shortened V by 4 bases and J by 5 bases, and 5 bases separated the two germline ends. This CDR3 region has 11 residues. In DNA, the CDR3 is TGTGCCAGCAGTTCGAGGACTGAAGCTTTCTTT. This translates into CASSSRTEAFF.